This record covers a single T cell receptor (beta chain). Its antigen is still unknown. Sequenced on an Illumina HiSeq 2000. TCR beta cDNA libraries were made by 5'RACE template switching that added a universal primer site and unique molecular identifiers. Priming for cDNA synthesis came from the TCR beta constant segment, and two successive PCR amplification steps followed. In the authors' own workflow: MIGEC was used to demultiplex reads and group the reads by UMI, and MiTCR was used to assemble and quantify clonotypes. Only TCR cDNA sequences supported by at least two reads were kept to exclude erroneous sequences. The tcR package was used for downstream repertoire analysis, and clonotypes were matched between fractions using CDR3 nucleotide sequence together with V segment. VDJmatch was used to annotate antigen specificity against VDJdb, with one amino acid substitution in CDR3 allowed. TCRdb reprocessed the reads, and each CDR3 protein sequence is entered once, without DNA. The V and J calls shown here were made by TCRdb, not taken from the authors' results. The sample's clone listing holds hundreds of thousands of distinct CDR3 sequences. Around 4% of the sample belongs to the ten largest clones.

The CDR3 sequence holds 15 residues, the cysteine and phenylalanine included. Only the protein is on record. The germline V gene yields SGHTA for CDR1 and FQGNSA for CDR2. HCMV-specific IgG was detected in serum with a commercial ELISA kit to determine HCMV serostatus. Ficoll density gradient centrifugation was used to isolate peripheral blood mononuclear cells from blood. This entry belongs to a study of T cells expressing NK-cell markers (dated by TCRdb to 2020 to 2021). Notes on the research overall: Three sorted T-cell subsets (CD3+CD56+NKG2C+, CD3+CD56+NKG2C- and CD3+CD56-NKG2C+) from seven to nine donors had their TCR beta-chain repertoires profiled. Seven of the eight sequenced donors were HCMV-seropositive and one was HCMV-seronegative. The eight sequenced donors were randomly selected healthy volunteers, three men and five women. Sequencing of the libraries produced 2 x 150 bp reads on Illumina HiSeq 2000/2500, MiSeq or NextSeq. What the study reported, not specific to this receptor: In six donors, the dominant CD3+CD56+NKG2C+ clonotypes ranked among the top 10 CD8+ clonotypes, making up about 1.0-7.5% of CD8+ T cells. Whether the expanded NKG2C-expressing T cell clones were specific for HCMV antigens remained unclear. Those dominant clonotypes were again the most abundant among CD3+CD56-NKG2C+ cells in a handful of donors, at roughly 25-60.1%.

The receptor comes from a man in his late teens or twenties in good health. Donor details come from another sample of the same person, matched by shared clones. The specimen was blood T cells: a sorted CD56 or NKG2C T cell subset, CD4+ or CD8+ T cells, or bulk PBMC T cells (not recorded which). The V and J segments used are TRBV7-2 and TRBJ2-3. The CDR3 reads CASSLTSLGTDTQYF.